This entry is about one TCR beta chain. The CDR3 is 16 residues long. CDR1 and CDR2 (germline): PRHDT, FYEKMQ (reference sequence). Trimming cost V 5 bases and J 3 bases; bases outside gene matches: 9. The data belong to a study of technical replicates of blood from several donors. The assay was immunoSEQ multiplex PCR, and TCRdb's table has in-frame clones only and misses some. The table has roughly 79,000 clones, under 97% seen once. The sample taken for sequencing was T cells isolated from PBMCs. This receptor was taken from a human donor in good health. The gene calls are TRBV13 and TRBJ2-2, with TRBD2 matching over 7 bases. In nucleotides, the CDR3 is TGTGCCAGCAGCCCCCACACCGCGGGGGACACCGGGGAGCTGTTTTTT. Translating gives CASSPHTAGDTGELFF.